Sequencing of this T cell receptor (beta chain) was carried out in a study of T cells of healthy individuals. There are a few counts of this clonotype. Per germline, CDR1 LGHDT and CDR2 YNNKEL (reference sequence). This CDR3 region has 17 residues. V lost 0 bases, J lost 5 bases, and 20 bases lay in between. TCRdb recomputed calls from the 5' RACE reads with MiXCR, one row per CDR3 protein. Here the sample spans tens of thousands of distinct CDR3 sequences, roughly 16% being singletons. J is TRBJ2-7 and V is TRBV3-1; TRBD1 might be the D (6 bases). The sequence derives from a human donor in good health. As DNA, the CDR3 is TGTGCCAGCAGCCAAGATTTGGTAGGACAGCCGTTGGACGAGCAGTACTTC. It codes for CASSQDLVGQPLDEQYF.